The TCR beta chain under discussion was sequenced for a study of shared clonotypes between healthy human individuals. General observations from the study: Sequencing of the sorted subsets was shown by rarefaction to be incomplete despite large depth.

The CDR3 covers 16 residues. The V segment lost 6 bases and the J segment 0 bases; nucleotides outside the gene matches: 7. Germline CDR1 and CDR2: MNHEY and SMNVEV (reference sequence). The method was immunoSEQ multiplex PCR; TCRdb's version includes in-frame clones alone and lacks a portion of them. The sample records 400,000 to 600,000 clones, more than 95% being singletons. Details on this clone: Its antigen is unknown.

The clonotype originates from a woman in her thirties in good health. The chain has TRBV27 and TRBJ2-7, with 11 bases lining up with TRBD2. What was sequenced was naive CD4+ T cells sorted from blood. Noted subset: CD45RA+ positively selected. CDR3 in DNA: TGTGCCAGCAGCTACCAGGGACTAGCGGCCTCCTACGAGCAGTACTTC. It encodes CASSYQGLAASYEQYF.